This TCR beta chain is drawn from a study of T cell responses to AZD1222 COVID-19 vaccine. As to this clone: Its antigen is still unknown.

This CDR3 region has 14 residues. Trimming took 4 bases from V and 5 from J; bases not matched to a gene: 6. Germline V gene sequence: CDR1 MNHNY, CDR2 SVGAGI (reference sequence). Sequencing was performed with immunoSEQ multiplex PCR; in TCRdb, only in-frame clones are kept and a portion is missing. The sample records 100,000 to 120,000 clones, about 91% being singletons. Overall study findings and caveats: There were repertoire samples only from the period after the peak T cell response. Once two AZD1222 doses were given, Spike-specific TCR breadth and depth went up. Clonal diversity was possibly underestimated, and the donors were mostly white British, with more females. Epitopes outside B.1.351 and B.1.1.7 mutated regions reportedly drew nearly half of spike TCRs.

Here the sequenced sample was peripheral blood, taken 28 days after the second AZD1222 dose. The receptor was isolated from an adult who received the AZD1222 COVID-19 vaccine. This chain links TRBV6-6 with TRBJ2-7; TRBD2 matches at 9 bases. The CDR3 DNA follows: TGTGCCAGCAGTTCCCGGGCTAGCGGGAACGAGCAGTACTTC. Translated, it gives CASSSRASGNEQYF.